This TCR beta chain comes out of a study of CD8+ T cells in alopecia areata. CDR1 and CDR2 (germline): SGHVS, FQNEAQ. V was shortened by 5 bases and J by 6 bases, with 20 bases between the two germline ends. This CDR3 is 15 amino acids long. TCR sequencing used cDNA made by reverse transcription of extracted RNA. TCRdb's copy holds only in-frame clones and misses some; the assay was immunoSEQ multiplex PCR. This table has roughly 120,000 clones, about 61% appearing once. This clone was found a few times. The clonotype comes from a human donor in good health. Sequencing used CD4+ T cells sorted from blood. The chain is built from TRBV7-8 and TRBJ2-7; TRBD1 might be the D (6 bases). CDR3 amino acids: CASSIGTHDLGEQYF. The DNA for the CDR3 is TGTGCCAGCAGCATCGGGACACATGATTTAGGCGAGCAGTACTTC.